One sample yielded the 30 T cell receptor beta chains listed below, sequenced in a study of shared clonotypes between healthy human individuals (dated by TCRdb to 2018 to 2021). The method behind the library was the immunoSEQ multiplex PCR assay. TCRdb retrieved this table from immuneACCESS and kept in-frame rearrangements only. Not all clones are present; in checked studies, unresolved V genes account for under half, and no reason is known for the remainder. The sample records 2,500,000 or so clones, around 94% of which are singletons. The leading ten clones occupy more than 0.12% of the sample. Material for sequencing was naive CD4+ T cells sorted from blood. Per the publication, the cell subset or site label means: CD45RA+ positively selected. The receptors shown here come from a man in his late teens or twenties in good health.

DNA of the CDR3: TGTGCCAGCAGTATCGACCGGACCTCTGGAAACACCATATATTTT. Protein sequence: CASSIDRTSGNTIYF. The chain uses TRBV7-2 and TRBJ1-3; D gene uncertain. The CDR3 extends over 15 amino acids. CDR1 and CDR2 (germline): SGHTA, FQGNSA. The germline V and J ends were trimmed by 6 bases and 0 bases, with 12 bases remaining between them.

V and J are TRBV27 and TRBJ2-4; 8 bases map to TRBD1. V dropped 6 bases and J dropped 5; count of bases not matched to a gene: 6. Germline CDR1 is MNHEY and CDR2 is SMNVEV (reference sequence). There are 14 residues in the CDR3. CDR3: CASRPGQDENIQYF. The CDR3 DNA reads as TGTGCCAGCAGGCCGGGACAGGACGAAAACATTCAGTACTTC.

The chain links TRBV5-4 to TRBJ2-2, with no clear D. V was pared by 4 bases and J by 0 bases, with 7 bases between. The germline CDR1 and CDR2 sequences are SGHNT and YYREEE (reference sequence). The length of the CDR3 is 14 residues. CDR3 sequence: CASSRVANTGELFF. The CDR3 coding sequence is TGTGCCAGCAGCCGGGTCGCGAACACCGGGGAGCTGTTTTTT.

The rearrangement links TRBV11-2 to TRBJ2-5; D is possibly TRBD1 (6 bases). V was cut by 5 bases and J by 4 bases, with 14 bases left in between. Germline-derived CDR1 and CDR2 are SGHAT and FQNNGV. The CDR3 has 14 residues. CDR3 sequence reads: CASSLGATGETQYF. CDR3 DNA sequence: TGTGCCAGCAGCCTGGGGGCGACGGGAGAGACCCAGTACTTC.

The rearrangement joins TRBV7-2 to TRBJ2-4, with 10 bases fitting TRBD2. With V trimmed by 2 bases and J by 5 bases, 0 bases remained unmatched. The CDR3 has 14 amino acids. Germline CDR1 is SGHTA and CDR2 is FQGNSA. This CDR3 reads CASSLTSGENIQYF. The CDR3 DNA follows: TGTGCCAGCAGCTTAACTAGCGGGGAAAACATTCAGTACTTC. Variable domain in full (rest from reference TRBV7-2 and TRBJ2-4): GAGVSQSPSNKVTEKGKDVELRCDPISGHTALYWYRQSLGQGLEFLIYFQGNSAPDKSGLPSDRFSAERTGGSVSTLTIQRTQQEDSAVYLCASSLTSGENIQYFGAGTRLSVL.

The rearrangement joins TRBV5-1 to TRBJ2-7, with D maybe TRBD2 (6 bases). V lost 4 bases to trimming and J lost 1 base, with 12 bases between them. CDR1 is SGHRS and CDR2 is YFSETQ in the germline V gene. The CDR3 has 14 residues. The CDR3 DNA reads TGCGCCAGCAGCCCCATGGGGGGTTCCTACGAGCAGTACTTC. Protein sequence: CASSPMGGSYEQYF.

Remarks on this clone: Other DNA sequences in this specimen translate into the identical CDR3. V is TRBV5-1 and J is TRBJ2-3, with 11 nucleotides matching TRBD2. Germline V gives CDR1 SGHRS, CDR2 YFSETQ. The CDR3 has 16 residues. J was trimmed by 1 base and V by 0 bases; bases with no gene match: 1. The CDR3 is CASSLVLAGGTDTQYF. CDR3 coding DNA: TGCGCCAGCAGCTTGGTACTAGCGGGGGGCACAGATACGCAGTATTTT.

This chain connects TRBV10-3 to TRBJ1-2; D remains unclear. Trimming pared 5 bases from V and 3 bases from J, leaving 13 bases between. The CDR3 extends over 14 amino acids. CDR1 and CDR2 (germline): ENHRY, SYGVKD. The CDR3 loop is CAISQAADDYGYTF. The CDR3 DNA reads as TGTGCCATCAGTCAAGCTGCCGACGACTATGGCTACACCTTC.

The V gene is TRBV29-1, the J gene TRBJ2-7; D possibly corresponds to TRBD1 (6 bases). The CDR3 extends over 15 amino acids. Trimming took off 3 bases at V and 2 bases at J, with 17 bases between the two ends. CDR1 SQVTM and CDR2 ANQGSEA come from the germline V gene. As DNA, the CDR3 is TGCAGCGTTGAGGTGGACAGTTCAGGTCCCTACGAGCAGTACTTC. Translation: CSVEVDSSGPYEQYF.

The chain has TRBV19 and TRBJ2-3, with 11 bases that match TRBD2. The V segment lost 0 bases and the J segment 0 bases; nucleotides outside the gene matches: 8. This CDR3 spans 19 amino acids. Germline loops: CDR1 LNHDA, CDR2 SQIVND (reference sequence). As DNA, the CDR3 is TGTGCCAGTAGTATAGAAAGTAGCGGGGGGGCCTCTAGCACAGATACGCAGTATTTT. The encoded protein is CASSIESSGGASSTDTQYF.

The V gene is TRBV28, the J gene TRBJ1-5; TRBD1 aligns across 7 bases. Germline assignment: CDR1 MDHEN and CDR2 SYDVKM. J was trimmed by 3 bases and V by 2 bases; bases with no gene match: 13. The CDR3 covers 18 residues. This chain's CDR3 is CASSLARGHGGYNQPQHF. The CDR3 nucleotides read TGTGCCAGCAGTTTAGCTAGGGGGCACGGAGGATACAATCAGCCCCAGCATTTT.

The V gene is TRBV27, the J gene TRBJ2-3; TRBD1 or TRBD2 may be the D gene (7 bases each). Per germline, CDR1 MNHEY and CDR2 SMNVEV (reference sequence). There are 17 residues in the CDR3. V was shortened by 11 bases and J by 0 bases, with 24 bases between the two germline ends. CDR3 nucleotides: TGTGCCTCTCAACGGGGGAGGGGGCGAGGTAGCACAGATACGCAGTATTTT. This encodes CASQRGRGRGSTDTQYF.

The rearrangement uses TRBV5-1 and TRBJ2-7; no clear D. The CDR3 totals 12 residues. V was shortened by 5 bases and J by 5 bases, with 11 bases between the two germline ends. Germline V lookup: CDR1 SGHRS, CDR2 YFSETQ. CDR3 in DNA: TGCGCCAGCAGTTTCCCTGGGAACGAGCAGTACTTC. Translating gives CASSFPGNEQYF.

The V gene is TRBV2, the J gene TRBJ2-3, with D possibly matching TRBD2 (5 bases). This CDR3 spans 15 amino acids. V was shortened by 5 bases and J by 2 bases, with 14 bases between the two germline ends. Germline V gene lookup returns CDR1 SNHLY and CDR2 FYNNEI. CDR3 loop: CASSPQGLHTDTQYF. The CDR3 DNA follows: TGTGCCAGCAGTCCACAAGGACTTCACACAGATACGCAGTATTTT. Filled out from reference TRBV2 and TRBJ2-3, the complete variable domain reads EPEVTQTPSHQVTQMGQEVILRCVPISNHLYFYWYRQILGQKVEFLVSFYNNEISEKSEIFDDQFSVERPDGSNFTLKIRSTKLEDSAMYFCASSPQGLHTDTQYFGPGTRLTVL.

This chain connects TRBV10-3 to TRBJ1-4; TRBD1 might be the D (6 bases). Trimming removed 3 bases at V and 4 bases at J, with 12 bases between. The CDR3 length is 15 residues. CDR1 and CDR2 (germline): ENHRY, SYGVKD. In DNA, the CDR3 is TGTGCCATCAGTGACTCGGGGGGCCTTAATGAAAAACTGTTTTTT. Amino acid sequence: CAISDSGGLNEKLFF.

The chain couples TRBV6-1 to TRBJ2-7; 12 bases agree with TRBD2. Germline lookup yields CDR1 MNHNS and CDR2 SASEGT. This CDR3 is built from 16 residues. The ends lost 2 bases at V and 4 bases at J; junction bases unmatched: 6. This CDR3 is CASSEPLAGGPYEQYF. CDR3 in DNA: TGTGCCAGCAGTGAACCCCTAGCGGGGGGGCCTTACGAGCAGTACTTC.

This clone came up once. This chain uses TRBV6-6 with TRBJ1-6; 7 nucleotides agree with TRBD1. The CDR3 totals 15 residues. Germline CDR1 MNHNY, CDR2 SVGAGI (reference sequence). V shed 2 bases and J 7 bases; nucleotides not matched to a gene: 5. CDR3 coding DNA: TGTGCCAGCAGTTACGCACAGGGGAAGAATTCACCCCTCCACTTT. Protein sequence: CASSYAQGKNSPLHF.

The chain couples TRBV18 to TRBJ2-1; tentatively, D is TRBD2 (6 bases). The V gene's germline CDR1 is KGHSH and CDR2 LQKENI. There are 15 residues in the CDR3. V lost 3 bases, J lost 5 bases, and 14 bases lay in between. CDR3: CASSPRAGNNNEQFF. The CDR3 DNA follows: TGTGCCAGCTCACCTAGAGCGGGTAATAACAATGAGCAGTTCTTC.

The chain employs TRBV29-1 and TRBJ2-4; possibly TRBD1 for D (5 bases). The germline CDR1 and CDR2 sequences are SQVTM and ANQGSEA. This CDR3 comprises 13 residues. The germline V and J ends were trimmed by 4 bases and 5 bases, with 12 bases remaining between them. CDR3 protein: CSVAGFIENIQYF. CDR3 DNA sequence: TGCAGCGTTGCAGGGTTTATAGAAAACATTCAGTACTTC.

The chain is built from TRBV10-1 and TRBJ2-7, with TRBD1 matching 10 bases. The length of the CDR3 is 14 residues. Germline values: CDR1 WNHNN, CDR2 SYGVQD (reference sequence). The CDR3 DNA sequence: TGCGTCGTTAGGGACAGGGGAAGGAAGTACGAGCAGTACTTC. Translated: CVVRDRGRKYEQYF.

J is TRBJ2-3 and V is TRBV7-9; 11 positions match TRBD2. V trimming: 0 bases; J trimming: 9 bases; junction bases outside the gene matches: 5. Looked up from germline, CDR1 is SEHNR and CDR2 is FQNEAQ (reference sequence). The CDR3 loop spans 15 amino acids. CDR3 protein: CASSLAGTSGGTQYF. For the CDR3, the DNA is TGTGCCAGCAGCTTAGCCGGGACTAGCGGTGGAACGCAGTATTTT. Full variable domain (outside the CDR3, taken from reference TRBV7-9 and TRBJ2-3): DTGVSQNPRHKITKRGQNVTFRCDPISEHNRLYWYRQTLGQGPEFLTYFQNEAQLEKSRLLSDRFSAERPKGSFSTLEIQRTEQGDSAMYLCASSLAGTSGGTQYFGPGTRLTVL.

This chain uses TRBV25-1 with TRBJ1-4; D is undetermined. V was pared by 1 base and J by 7 bases, with 10 bases between. Germline V gives CDR1 MGHDK, CDR2 SYGVNS. The CDR3 length is 14 residues. For the CDR3, the DNA is TGTGCCAGCAGTGAATTGGGAACGGGTGAAAAACTGTTTTTT. It specifies CASSELGTGEKLFF.

The chain has TRBV5-1 and TRBJ2-7, with 10 bases identical to TRBD1. Germline V gene data show CDR1 as SGHRS and CDR2 as YFSETQ. V lost 5 bases, J lost 1 base, and 6 bases stayed unmatched. The CDR3 length is 15 residues. CDR3 sequence (DNA): TGCGCCAGCAGGAAGACAGGGGGCGCTTCCTACGAGCAGTACTTC. This translates into CASRKTGGASYEQYF.

The rearrangement uses TRBV10-3 and TRBJ2-1, with a weak D call TRBD2 (6 bases). Trimming took off 9 bases at V and 10 bases at J, with 19 bases between the two ends. Germline values: CDR1 ENHRY, CDR2 SYGVKD. The CDR3 has 13 amino acids. The DNA of the CDR3 is TGTGCCATGCTTTCGTCCCTGGGGGGAGAGCAGTTCTTC. The encoded protein is CAMLSSLGGEQFF.

The gene calls are TRBV6-1 and TRBJ1-5; D might be TRBD1 (5 bases). The germline CDR1 and CDR2 sequences are MNHNS and SASEGT. V gave up 1 base and J gave up 5 bases, with 12 bases separating them. The CDR3 has 15 residues. CDR3 nucleotides: TGTGCCAGCAGTGAAGTTGGGGGGGGATATCAGCCCCAGCATTTT. This translates into CASSEVGGGYQPQHF.

The V call is TRBV2, the J call TRBJ2-7; D unclear. This CDR3 region has 13 residues. V lost 8 bases, J lost 4 bases, and 15 bases lay in between. Germline assignment: CDR1 SNHLY and CDR2 FYNNEI. The CDR3 bases are TGTGCCAGCGGGGTGGCGGACCTTTACGAGCAGTACTTC. It codes for CASGVADLYEQYF.

The gene calls are TRBV5-1 and TRBJ2-5; TRBD1 is a possible D gene (6 bases). Trimming removed 4 bases from V and 5 bases from J, with 12 bases in between. CDR3 size: 13 residues. Germline CDR1 is SGHRS and CDR2 is YFSETQ. The CDR3 nucleotides are TGCGCCAGCAGCGGACGGGACACTGAGACCCAGTACTTC. Its translation is CASSGRDTETQYF. The whole variable domain, filled in from reference TRBV5-1 and TRBJ2-5, reads KAGVTQTPRYLIKTRGQQVTLSCSPISGHRSVSWYQQTPGQGLQFLFEYFSETQRNKGNFPGRFSGRQFSNSRSEMNVSTLELGDSALYLCASSGRDTETQYFGPGTRLLVL.

This clone showed up just once. This chain uses TRBV19 with TRBJ1-3; 10 positions agree with TRBD1. J lost 7 bases, V lost 5 bases, and 17 bases had no gene match. From germline, CDR1 is LNHDA and CDR2 SQIVND (reference sequence). The CDR3 extends over 18 amino acids. CDR3 nucleotides: TGTGCCAGTAGTCGTCCCTCTGGGACAGGGGCTAAGGGGAACACCATATATTTT. Translated, it gives CASSRPSGTGAKGNTIYF.

The chain joins TRBV5-4 to TRBJ2-7, with D possibly called TRBD1 or TRBD2 (6 bases each). The V end was cut by 4 bases, the J end by 5 bases, with 13 bases between. Germline-derived CDR1 and CDR2 are SGHNT and YYREEE (reference sequence). This CDR3 has 13 amino acids. CDR3 in DNA: TGTGCCAGCAGCCCGGGGGCAGCTAACGAGCAGTACTTC. Protein sequence: CASSPGAANEQYF. The whole variable domain, filled in from reference TRBV5-4 and TRBJ2-7, reads ETGVTQSPTHLIKTRGQQVTLRCSSQSGHNTVSWYQQALGQGPQFIFQYYREEENGRGNFPPRFSGLQFPNYSSELNVNALELDDSALYLCASSPGAANEQYFGPGTRLTVT.

This chain joins TRBV4-2 and TRBJ2-3; D may be TRBD1 or TRBD2 (6 bases each). Deletions cut 0 bases from V and 3 bases from J, with 16 bases between. The CDR3 length is 17 residues. Germline V gene lookup returns CDR1 LGHNA and CDR2 YNFKEQ. CDR3 DNA: TGTGCCAGCAGCCAAGAGCTAGGAGGGGGTCGGACAGATACGCAGTATTTT. Translated, it gives CASSQELGGGRTDTQYF.